The 7 T cell receptor beta chains below come from one sample, sequenced in a study of beta chain features in type 1 diabetes. Study-wide points: Shortening that was moderate but significant affected the TCRB CDR3s of Type 1 diabetes patients in all four CD4+ subsets.

Antigens of these TCRs are unknown. Expressed TCRB transcripts were sequenced, since all the RNA that had been isolated was reverse transcribed. Some clones are missing from TCRdb's copy, which holds only in-frame ones; the method was immunoSEQ multiplex PCR. The sample includes roughly 230,000 clones, approximately 11% of them seen just once. The sample consisted of naive CD4+ T cells from blood. The receptors originated from a young man with type 1 diabetes.

The chain has TRBV9 and TRBJ1-6; 9 nucleotides match TRBD1. V shed 4 bases, J shed 9 bases, and the junction held 5 bases outside the gene matches. Germline-derived CDR1 and CDR2 are SGDLS and YYNGEE. CDR3 length equals 14 residues. The CDR3 reads CASSLGQGGSPLHF. CDR3 nucleotides: TGTGCCAGCAGCCTGGGACAGGGTGGTTCACCCCTCCACTTT.

The J gene is TRBJ2-7, the V gene TRBV5-6, with 14 bases fitting TRBD2. The CDR3 spans 14 residues. V was clipped by 4 bases and J by 4 bases; unmatched bases: 1. Looked up from germline, CDR1 is SGHDT and CDR2 is YYEEEE. The CDR3 loop reads CASSGTSGGYEQYF. The CDR3, as DNA: TGTGCCAGCAGCGGGACTAGCGGGGGATACGAGCAGTACTTC.

The chain has TRBV18 and TRBJ2-7; D may be TRBD1 (5 bases). Between the trimmed V and J ends, which lost 1 base and 3 bases, there was a span of 7 bases. Germline assignment: CDR1 KGHSH and CDR2 LQKENI. The CDR3 is made up of 13 amino acids. CDR3 residues: CASSPLRGYEQYF. For the CDR3, the DNA is TGTGCCAGCTCACCACTAAGGGGCTACGAGCAGTACTTC.

This clone appeared a few times. This rearrangement joins TRBV7-8 to TRBJ1-5; TRBD1 matches at 10 bases. The CDR3 is 18 amino acids. Trimming cost V 3 bases and J 0 bases; bases outside gene matches: 8. Germline V gene lookup returns CDR1 SGHVS and CDR2 FQNEAQ. CDR3 nucleotides: TGTGCCAGCAGCTTTCGGGGGACAGGGGCATTTAGCAATCAGCCCCAGCATTTT. This sequence encodes CASSFRGTGAFSNQPQHF.

The sample holds a few counts of this clone. The rearrangement joins TRBV11-1 to TRBJ2-3, with D possibly matching TRBD1 (5 bases). The CDR3 loop spans 14 amino acids. V lost 1 base, J lost 2 bases, and 7 bases lay in between. Germline values: CDR1 SGHAT, CDR2 FQDESV (reference sequence). The CDR3 loop is CASSLEGSTDTQYF. CDR3 nucleotides: TGTGCCAGCAGCTTAGAGGGGTCCACAGATACGCAGTATTTT.

The V and J genes are TRBV5-4 and TRBJ1-6; D is unresolved. CDR3 length: 14 residues. Trimming removed 4 bases from V and 7 bases from J, with 12 bases in between. The germline CDR1 and CDR2 sequences are SGHNT and YYREEE (reference sequence). The CDR3 DNA is TGTGCCAGCAGCCTGTCGGAGGAGAATTCACCCCTCCACTTT. It specifies CASSLSEENSPLHF.

This clone came up a few times. The chain recombines TRBV5-1 with TRBJ2-5; 9 bases fit TRBD2. The CDR3 is made up of 13 amino acids. Germline V CDR1 and CDR2: SGHRS, YFSETQ. The V and J ends lost 5 bases and 1 base, in that order; junction bases with no gene match: 0. The CDR3 reads CASRLAGQETQYF. The CDR3 DNA follows: TGCGCCAGCAGACTAGCGGGCCAAGAGACCCAGTACTTC.